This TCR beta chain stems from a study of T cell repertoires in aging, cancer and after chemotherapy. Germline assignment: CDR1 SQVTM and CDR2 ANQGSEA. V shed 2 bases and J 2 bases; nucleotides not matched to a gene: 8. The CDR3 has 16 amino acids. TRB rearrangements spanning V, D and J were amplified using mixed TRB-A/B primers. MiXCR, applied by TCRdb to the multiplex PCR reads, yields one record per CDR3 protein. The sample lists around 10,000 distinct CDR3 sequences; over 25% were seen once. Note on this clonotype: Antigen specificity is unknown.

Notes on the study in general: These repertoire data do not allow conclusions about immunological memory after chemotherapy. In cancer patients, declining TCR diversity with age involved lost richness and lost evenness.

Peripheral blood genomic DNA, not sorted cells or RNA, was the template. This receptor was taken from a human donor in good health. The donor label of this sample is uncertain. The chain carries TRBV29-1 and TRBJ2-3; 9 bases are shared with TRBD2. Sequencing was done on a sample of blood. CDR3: CSVERTASGTTDTQYF. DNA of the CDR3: TGCAGCGTTGAAAGGACCGCTAGCGGGACCACAGATACGCAGTATTTT.